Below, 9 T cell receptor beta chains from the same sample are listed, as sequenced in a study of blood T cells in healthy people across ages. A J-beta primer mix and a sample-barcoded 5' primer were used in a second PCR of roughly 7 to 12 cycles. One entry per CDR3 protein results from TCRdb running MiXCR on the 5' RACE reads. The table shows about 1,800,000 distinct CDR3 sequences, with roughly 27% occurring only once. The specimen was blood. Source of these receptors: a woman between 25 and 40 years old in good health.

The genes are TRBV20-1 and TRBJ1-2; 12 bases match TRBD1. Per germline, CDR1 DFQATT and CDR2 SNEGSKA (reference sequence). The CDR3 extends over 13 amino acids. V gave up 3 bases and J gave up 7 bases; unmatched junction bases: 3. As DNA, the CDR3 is TGCAGTGCTAGGGGGACAGGGGGCTTTGGCTACACCTTC. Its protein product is CSARGTGGFGYTF.

The CDR3 coding sequence is TGCAGCGTCAAAACAGGGTATGATGAGCAGTTCTTC. It specifies CSVKTGYDEQFF. The chain recombines TRBV29-1 with TRBJ2-1, with TRBD1 as a possible D gene (6 bases). Germline lookup yields CDR1 SQVTM and CDR2 ANQGSEA. The V end lost 6 bases, the J end lost 8 bases, and 14 bases lay between the germline ends. The CDR3 runs 12 residues.

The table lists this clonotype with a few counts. The CDR3 here is CASSLLTGLAGSDTQYF. CDR3 bases: TGTGCCAGCAGCTTACTTACGGGACTAGCCGGTTCAGATACGCAGTATTTT. This chain connects TRBV7-9 to TRBJ2-3; 9 bases align to TRBD2. The CDR3 spans 17 residues. The V gene end was trimmed by 2 bases and the J gene end by 4 bases; junction bases not matched to a gene: 10. Per germline, CDR1 SEHNR and CDR2 FQNEAQ (reference sequence).

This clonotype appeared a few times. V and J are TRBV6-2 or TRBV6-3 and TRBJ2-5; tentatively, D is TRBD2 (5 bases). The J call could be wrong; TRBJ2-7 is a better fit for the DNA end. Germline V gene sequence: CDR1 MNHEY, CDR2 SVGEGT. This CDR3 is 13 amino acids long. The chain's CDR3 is CASKTGLTYEQYF. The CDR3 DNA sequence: TGTGCCAGCAAAACGGGGTTGACCTACGAGCAGTACTTC.

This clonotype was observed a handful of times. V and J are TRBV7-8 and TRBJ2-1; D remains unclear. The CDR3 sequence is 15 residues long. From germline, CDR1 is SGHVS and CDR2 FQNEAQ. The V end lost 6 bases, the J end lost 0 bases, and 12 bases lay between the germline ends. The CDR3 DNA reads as TGTGCCAGCAGGCCCACAGAGAGCTCCTACAATGAGCAGTTCTTC. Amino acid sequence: CASRPTESSYNEQFF.

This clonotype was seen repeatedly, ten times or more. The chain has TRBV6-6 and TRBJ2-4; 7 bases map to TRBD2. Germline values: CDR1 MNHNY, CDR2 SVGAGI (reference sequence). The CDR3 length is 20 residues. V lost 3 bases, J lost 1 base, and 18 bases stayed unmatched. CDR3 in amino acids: CASSYSGGGFQGEAKNIQYF. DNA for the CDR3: TGTGCCAGCAGTTATTCGGGGGGAGGGTTTCAGGGAGAGGCCAAAAACATTCAGTACTTC.

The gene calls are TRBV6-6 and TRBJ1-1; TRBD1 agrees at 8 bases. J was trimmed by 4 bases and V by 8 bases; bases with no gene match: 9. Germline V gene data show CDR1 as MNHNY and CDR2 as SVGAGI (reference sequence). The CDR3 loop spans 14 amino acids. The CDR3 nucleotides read TGTGCCAGCTTCTCGGACAGGGTAGGCACTGAAGCTTTCTTT. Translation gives CASFSDRVGTEAFF.

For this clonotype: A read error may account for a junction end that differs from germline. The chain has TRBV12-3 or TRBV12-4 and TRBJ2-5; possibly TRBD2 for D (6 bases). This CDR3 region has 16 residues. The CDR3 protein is CANSFGVMGGQETQYF. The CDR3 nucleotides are TGTGCCAACAGTTTTGGGGTGATGGGGGGCCAAGAGACCCAGTACTTC.

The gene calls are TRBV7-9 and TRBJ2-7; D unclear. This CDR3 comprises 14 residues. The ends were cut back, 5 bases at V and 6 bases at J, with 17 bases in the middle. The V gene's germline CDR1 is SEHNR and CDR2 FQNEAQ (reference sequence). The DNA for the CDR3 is TGTGCCAGCAGCCTAAAGGGCGCGGAATCCGAGCAGTACTTC. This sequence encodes CASSLKGAESEQYF.